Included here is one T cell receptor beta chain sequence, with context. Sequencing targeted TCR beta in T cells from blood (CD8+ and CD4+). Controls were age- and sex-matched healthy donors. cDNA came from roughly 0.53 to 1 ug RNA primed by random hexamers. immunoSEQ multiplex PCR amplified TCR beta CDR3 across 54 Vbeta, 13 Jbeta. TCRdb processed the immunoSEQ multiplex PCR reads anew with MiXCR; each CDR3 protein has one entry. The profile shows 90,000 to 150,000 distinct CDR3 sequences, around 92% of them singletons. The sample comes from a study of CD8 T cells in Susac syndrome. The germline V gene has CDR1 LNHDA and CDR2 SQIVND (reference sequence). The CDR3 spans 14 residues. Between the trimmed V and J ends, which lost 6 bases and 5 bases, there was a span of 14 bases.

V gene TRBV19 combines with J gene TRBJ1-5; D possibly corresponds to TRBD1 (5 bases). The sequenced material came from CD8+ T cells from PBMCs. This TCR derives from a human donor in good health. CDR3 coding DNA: TGTGCCAGTAGCCGTGGGGCGGGGGATCAGCCCCAGCATTTT. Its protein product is CASSRGAGDQPQHF.